The 24 T cell receptor beta chains below come from one sample, sequenced in a study of blood T cells in healthy people across ages. The second PCR ran about 6 to 11 cycles with a sample-barcoded 5' primer and J-beta primers. TCRdb called the 5' RACE reads again in MiXCR, with one record for every CDR3 protein. The sample comprises approximately 800,000 distinct CDR3 sequences, about 56% of which are singletons, and 20% to 30% rests with the top ten. Sequenced sample: blood. Source of these receptors: a man between 40 and 49 years old in good health.

The chain is built from TRBV4-2 and TRBJ2-3; D is possibly TRBD1 (6 bases). The germline gives CDR1 LGHNA, CDR2 YNFKEQ. V was clipped by 3 bases and J by 6 bases, with 19 bases between them. The CDR3 loop spans 16 amino acids. CDR3 amino acids: CASSHQPGEGQDTQYF. The CDR3 DNA reads as TGTGCCAGCAGCCACCAGCCAGGGGAAGGCCAGGATACGCAGTATTTT.

The CDR3 reads CASSRTGGNNSPLHF. CDR3 nucleotide sequence: TGTGCCAGCAGCAGGACAGGGGGTAACAATTCACCCCTCCACTTT. The V call is TRBV7-3, the J call TRBJ1-6; 10 bases match TRBD1. Trimming cost V 5 bases and J 7 bases; bases outside gene matches: 5. Germline V CDR1 and CDR2: SGHTA, FQGTGA. The CDR3 covers 15 residues.

The rearrangement links TRBV20-1 to TRBJ1-2; maybe TRBD1 (5 bases). The CDR3 runs 14 residues. V dropped 5 bases and J dropped 0 bases, with 13 bases sitting between them. The germline gives CDR1 DFQATT, CDR2 SNEGSKA (reference sequence). In DNA form, the CDR3 reads TGCAGTGCTCTCCCCCAGGGAGCTAACTATGGCTACACCTTC. Amino acid sequence: CSALPQGANYGYTF.

The rearrangement links TRBV16 to TRBJ1-4, with 9 bases fitting TRBD1. CDR1 and CDR2 (germline): KGHSY, FQNENV. This CDR3 spans 15 amino acids. The trim removed 1 base at V and 7 bases at J, leaving 4 bases unmatched. The CDR3 bases are TGTGCCAGCAGCCAATGGGAGACAGGGGGTGAAAAACTGTTTTTT. Encoded protein: CASSQWETGGEKLFF.

This clonotype appeared a single time. The germline gene is not matched at one end of the junction; a read error may be the cause. DNA for the CDR3: TGTGCCGGCAGTCGACAGGGGAAAGAGACCCAGTACTTC. It is translated as CAGSRQGKETQYF. The genes are TRBV28 and TRBJ2-7; TRBD1 agrees at 8 bases. The DNA end lines up better with TRBJ2-5; the J call may be wrong. The CDR3 is 13 amino acids. Germline CDR1 is MDHEN and CDR2 is SYDVKM.

This clonotype has a count of ten or more. The chain couples TRBV7-2 to TRBJ2-5; D gene unclear. Trimming pared 4 bases from V and 1 base from J, leaving 7 bases between. CDR1 is SGHTA and CDR2 is FQGNSA in the germline V gene. CDR3 size: 13 residues. In DNA form, the CDR3 reads TGTGCCAGCAGCTGGGTAGTCCAAGAGACCCAGTACTTC. Residues: CASSWVVQETQYF.

A word on this clonotype: At one of its ends the junction is not consistent with the germline gene, which may arise from a read error. The V gene is TRBV5-1, the J gene TRBJ1-2; no definite D call. This CDR3 has 14 amino acids. Germline V gives CDR1 SGHRS, CDR2 YFSETQ. This chain's CDR3 is CASNPQPGYYGHTF. CDR3 coding DNA: TGCGCCAGCAACCCTCAGCCGGGGTACTATGGCCACACCTTC.

This chain connects TRBV6-2 or TRBV6-3 to TRBJ2-3; D gene uncertain. The CDR3 sequence is 14 residues long. The V end lost 7 bases, the J end lost 1 base, and 12 bases lay between the germline ends. From germline, CDR1 is MNHEY and CDR2 SVGEGT. The CDR3 nucleotides are TGTGCCAGCATTCACGGCTATGGCACAGATACGCAGTATTTT. This codes for CASIHGYGTDTQYF.

This clonotype was counted only a few times. CDR3 residues: CASRDSGPRQETQYF. Here the CDR3 DNA reads TGTGCCAGCAGGGATTCGGGACCGAGACAAGAGACCCAGTACTTC. The rearrangement joins TRBV28 to TRBJ2-5, with D possibly called TRBD1 or TRBD2 (5 bases each). The germline gives CDR1 MDHEN, CDR2 SYDVKM. The CDR3 consists of 15 residues. The ends were cut back, 6 bases at V and 2 bases at J, with 16 bases in the middle.

This clonotype came up a few times. The chain has TRBV29-1 and TRBJ2-7, with D possibly TRBD1 on 5 matching bases. CDR1 and CDR2 from the germline V gene are SQVTM and ANQGSEA. With 4 bases removed from V and 3 bases from J, the gap between germline ends came to 16 bases. The CDR3 covers 14 residues. The CDR3 protein is CSVGRAGNHYEQYF. The CDR3 DNA follows: TGCAGCGTTGGAAGGGCAGGGAATCACTACGAGCAGTACTTC.

This clonotype has just one count. This chain joins TRBV10-3 and TRBJ2-3; 7 bases line up with TRBD2. Germline V gene lookup returns CDR1 ENHRY and CDR2 SYGVKD. The CDR3 totals 14 residues. Unmatched junction bases numbered 5, after V lost 6 bases and J lost 2 bases. The CDR3 DNA reads TGTGCCATCAGCCCAGCGGGAACCACAGATACGCAGTATTTT. Its translation is CAISPAGTTDTQYF.

On this clonotype itself: Relative to the germline gene, one junction end is altered; a read error may explain this. The J gene is TRBJ2-7, the V gene TRBV7-2; the D is unclear. CDR1 is SGHTA, CDR2 FQGNSA, per germline. The CDR3 totals 12 residues. CDR3 in amino acids: CASSFVGCEQYF. The CDR3, as DNA: TGTGCTAGCAGCTTTGTGGGGTGCGAGCAGTACTTC.

V gene TRBV7-2 combines with J gene TRBJ2-7, with D uncertain. The V and J ends lost 4 bases and 0 bases respectively, with 10 bases between them. CDR1 SGHTA and CDR2 FQGNSA come from the germline V gene. This CDR3 is 14 amino acids long. CDR3 amino acids: CASSYGRISYEQYF. The CDR3, as DNA: TGTGCCAGCAGCTACGGAAGAATCTCCTACGAGCAGTACTTC.

V is TRBV5-5 and J is TRBJ1-6; D perhaps matches TRBD1 (5 bases). From germline, CDR1 is SGHKS and CDR2 YYEKEE (reference sequence). Deletions cut 2 bases from V and 9 bases from J, with 12 bases between. The CDR3 consists of 14 residues. CDR3 in amino acids: CASSFHRQGSPLHF. CDR3 nucleotide sequence: TGTGCCAGCAGCTTTCACAGGCAGGGTTCACCCCTCCACTTT. The whole variable domain, remainder taken from reference TRBV5-5 and TRBJ1-6, is DAGVTQSPTHLIKTRGQQVTLRCSPISGHKSVSWYQQVLGQGPQFIFQYYEKEERGRGNFPDRFSARQFPNYSSELNVNALLLGDSALYLCASSFHRQGSPLHFGNGTRLTVT.

This chain links TRBV20-1 with TRBJ2-7; 8 nucleotides match TRBD2. V gave up 7 bases and J gave up 4 bases; unmatched junction bases: 9. Germline values: CDR1 DFQATT, CDR2 SNEGSKA (reference sequence). The length of the CDR3 is 13 residues. CDR3 DNA sequence: TGCAGTGAGGATTGCGGGAGGCCATACGAGCAGTACTTC. Amino acids: CSEDCGRPYEQYF.

This clonotype was counted a single time. The chain has TRBV3-1 and TRBJ2-4; D is ambiguous. Germline loops: CDR1 LGHDT, CDR2 YNNKEL (reference sequence). The CDR3 runs 15 residues. V lost 6 bases and J lost 7, with 19 bases in between. Here the CDR3 DNA reads TGTGCCAGCAGTTTCCGACCAGCGTATAAGAACATTCAGTACTTC. As protein: CASSFRPAYKNIQYF.

This clonotype has only a few counts. V is TRBV12-5 and J is TRBJ1-1; TRBD1 matches at 7 bases. The CDR3 is 12 amino acids. CDR1 LGHNT and CDR2 FRNRAP come from the germline V gene. Trimming cost V 3 bases and J 10 bases; bases outside gene matches: 5. The CDR3 region has the DNA TGTGCTAGTGGTTTACAGGGGCTGGTAGCTTTCTTT. It specifies CASGLQGLVAFF.

The chain combines TRBV6-6 with TRBJ1-5; tentative D call: TRBD1 (6 bases). This CDR3 comprises 15 residues. Germline V gives CDR1 MNHNY, CDR2 SVGAGI (reference sequence). Trimming took off 5 bases at V and 7 bases at J, with 18 bases between the two ends. The CDR3 nucleotides are TGTGCCAGCAGTGTTCCGGGGGGCGCCGGGCAGCCCCAGCATTTT. Its translation: CASSVPGGAGQPQHF.

The CDR3 DNA reads as TGTGCCGGCGTAGGGGGGGCTTCCTACGAGCAGTACTTC. It specifies CAGVGGASYEQYF. The chain recombines TRBV7-9 with TRBJ2-7; a possible D gene is TRBD2 (7 bases). Germline V gene sequence: CDR1 SEHNR, CDR2 FQNEAQ (reference sequence). This CDR3 has 13 amino acids. Trimming took off 11 bases at V and 1 base at J, with 15 bases between the two ends. Combining the CDR3 with reference TRBV7-9 and TRBJ2-7 gives the whole variable domain DTGVSQNPRHKITKRGQNVTFRCDPISEHNRLYWYRQTLGQGPEFLTYFQNEAQLEKSRLLSDRFSAERPKGSFSTLEIQRTEQGDSAMYLCAGVGGASYEQYFGPGTRLTVT.

Comments on this clonotype: Since no conserved phenylalanine or tryptophan closes the CDR3, a read error is the likely cause. The rearrangement uses TRBV12-3 or TRBV12-4 and TRBJ1-5, with D maybe TRBD1 (6 bases). Deletions cut 3 bases from V and 7 bases from J, with 7 bases between. This CDR3 contains 12 residues. In nucleotides, the CDR3 is TGTGCCAGCAGTTTGGGACAACAGCCCCAGCATGTT. Its protein product is CASSLGQQPQHV.

V gene TRBV4-2 combines with J gene TRBJ1-4; no reliable D call. CDR1 LGHNA and CDR2 YNFKEQ come from the germline V gene. This CDR3 has 14 residues. With 1 base removed from V and 6 bases from J, the gap between germline ends came to 9 bases. CDR3 loop: CASSQGLDYEKLFF. In DNA, the CDR3 is TGTGCCAGCAGCCAAGGACTCGACTATGAAAAACTGTTTTTT.

J is TRBJ2-7 and V is TRBV6-2 or TRBV6-3, with D unclear. Germline CDR1 MNHEY, CDR2 SVGEGT. Trimming removed 4 bases from V and 4 bases from J, with 23 bases in between. The CDR3 runs to 17 residues. This CDR3 reads CASSSSGSGRKDYEQYF. CDR3 sequence (DNA): TGTGCCAGCAGTTCCTCCGGCTCAGGACGGAAAGATTACGAGCAGTACTTC.

V is TRBV9 and J is TRBJ2-5, with D possibly matching TRBD1 (5 bases). V lost 0 bases and J 2 bases, leaving 11 bases between the germline ends. CDR1 is SGDLS and CDR2 is YYNGEE in the germline V gene. This CDR3 comprises 15 residues. The CDR3 region is CASSVGQGGQETQYF. The CDR3 nucleotides read TGTGCCAGCAGCGTAGGTCAGGGCGGTCAAGAGACCCAGTACTTC.

For this clonotype: A read error may account for a junction end that differs from germline. The V call is TRBV7-9, the J call TRBJ2-4; 9 bases align to TRBD1. CDR1 and CDR2 from the germline V gene are SEHNR and FQNEAQ (reference sequence). The CDR3 has 18 residues. Here the CDR3 reads CAGSIQGAGYLAKNIQYF. The CDR3 region has the DNA TGTGCCGGCAGCATACAGGGGGCCGGATACCTAGCCAAAAACATTCAGTACTTC.